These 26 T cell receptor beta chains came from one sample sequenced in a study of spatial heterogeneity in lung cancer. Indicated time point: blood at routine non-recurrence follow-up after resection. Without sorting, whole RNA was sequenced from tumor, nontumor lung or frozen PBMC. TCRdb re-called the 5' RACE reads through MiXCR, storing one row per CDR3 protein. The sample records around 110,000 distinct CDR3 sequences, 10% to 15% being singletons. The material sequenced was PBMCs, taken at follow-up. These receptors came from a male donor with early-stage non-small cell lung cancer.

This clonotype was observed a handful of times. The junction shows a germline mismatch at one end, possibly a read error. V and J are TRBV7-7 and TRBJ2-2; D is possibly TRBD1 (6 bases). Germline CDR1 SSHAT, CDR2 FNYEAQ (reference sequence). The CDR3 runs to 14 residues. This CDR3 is CASSSRTDTGELFF. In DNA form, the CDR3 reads TGTGCTAGCAGCTCGAGGACAGACACCGGGGAGCTGTTTTTT.

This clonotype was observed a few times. CDR3 in amino acids: CATAGTPQGQPQHF. The CDR3 DNA follows: TGTGCCACCGCAGGTACTCCTCAAGGTCAGCCCCAGCATTTT. The chain carries TRBV10-3 and TRBJ1-5; unclear D gene. Germline V gene data show CDR1 as ENHRY and CDR2 as SYGVKD. The V gene lost 10 bases and the J gene lost 6 bases, with 19 bases spanning the gap. The CDR3 covers 14 residues.

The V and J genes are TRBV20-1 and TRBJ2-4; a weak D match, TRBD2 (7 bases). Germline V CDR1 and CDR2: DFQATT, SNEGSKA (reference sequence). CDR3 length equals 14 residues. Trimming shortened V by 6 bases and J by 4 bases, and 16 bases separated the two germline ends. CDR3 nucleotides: TGCAGTGCCAGGGAGGGGGGCTTAAAAAACATTCAGTACTTC. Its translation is CSAREGGLKNIQYF.

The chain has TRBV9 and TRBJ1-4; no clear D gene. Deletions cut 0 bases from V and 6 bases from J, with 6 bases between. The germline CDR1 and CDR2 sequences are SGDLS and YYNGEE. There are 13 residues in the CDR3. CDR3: CASSVAADEKLFF. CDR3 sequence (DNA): TGTGCCAGCAGCGTAGCTGCGGATGAAAAACTGTTTTTT.

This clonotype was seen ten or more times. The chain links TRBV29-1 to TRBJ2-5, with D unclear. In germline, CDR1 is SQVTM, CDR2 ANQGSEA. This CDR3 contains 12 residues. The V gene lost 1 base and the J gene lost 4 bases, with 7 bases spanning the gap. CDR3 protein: CSVEALRETQYF. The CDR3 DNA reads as TGCAGCGTTGAAGCCTTAAGAGAGACCCAGTACTTC.

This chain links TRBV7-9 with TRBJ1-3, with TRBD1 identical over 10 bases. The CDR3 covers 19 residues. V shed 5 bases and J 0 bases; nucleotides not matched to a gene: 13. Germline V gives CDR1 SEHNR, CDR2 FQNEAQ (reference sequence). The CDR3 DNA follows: TGTGCCAGCAGCCCCCTCGAACCGGGGACAGGGGTCTCTGGAAACACCATATATTTT. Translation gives CASSPLEPGTGVSGNTIYF. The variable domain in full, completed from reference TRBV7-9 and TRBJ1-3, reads DTGVSQNPRHKITKRGQNVTFRCDPISEHNRLYWYRQTLGQGPEFLTYFQNEAQLEKSRLLSDRFSAERPKGSFSTLEIQRTEQGDSAMYLCASSPLEPGTGVSGNTIYFGEGSWLTVV.

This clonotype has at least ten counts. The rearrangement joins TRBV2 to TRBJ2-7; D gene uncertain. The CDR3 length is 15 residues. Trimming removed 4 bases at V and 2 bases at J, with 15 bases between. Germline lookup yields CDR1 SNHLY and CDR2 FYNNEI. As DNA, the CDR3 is TGTGCCAGCAGTGCTGCGCGTTGGGCTACCTACGAGCAGTACTTC. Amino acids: CASSAARWATYEQYF. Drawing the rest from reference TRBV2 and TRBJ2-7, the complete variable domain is EPEVTQTPSHQVTQMGQEVILRCVPISNHLYFYWYRQILGQKVEFLVSFYNNEISEKSEIFDDQFSVERPDGSNFTLKIRSTKLEDSAMYFCASSAARWATYEQYFGPGTRLTVT.

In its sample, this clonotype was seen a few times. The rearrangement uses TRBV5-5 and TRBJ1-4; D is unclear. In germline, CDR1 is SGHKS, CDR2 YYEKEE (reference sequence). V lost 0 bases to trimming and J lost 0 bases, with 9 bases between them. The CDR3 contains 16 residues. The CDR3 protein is CASSLDLPSTNEKLFF. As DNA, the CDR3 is TGTGCCAGCAGCTTGGACCTACCGTCAACTAATGAAAAACTGTTTTTT.

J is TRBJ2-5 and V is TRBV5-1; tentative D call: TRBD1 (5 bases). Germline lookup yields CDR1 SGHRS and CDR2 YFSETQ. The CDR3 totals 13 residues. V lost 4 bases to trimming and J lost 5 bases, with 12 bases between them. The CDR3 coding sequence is TGCGCCAGCAGCCCAGGGATGTCGGAGACCCAGTACTTC. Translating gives CASSPGMSETQYF.

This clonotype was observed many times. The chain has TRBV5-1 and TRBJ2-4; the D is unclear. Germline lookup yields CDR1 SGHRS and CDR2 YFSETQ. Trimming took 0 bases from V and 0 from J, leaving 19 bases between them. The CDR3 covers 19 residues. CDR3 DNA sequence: TGCGCCAGCAGCTTGGCCAGCATAAAGGGCTCTTTAGCCAAAAACATTCAGTACTTC. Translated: CASSLASIKGSLAKNIQYF.

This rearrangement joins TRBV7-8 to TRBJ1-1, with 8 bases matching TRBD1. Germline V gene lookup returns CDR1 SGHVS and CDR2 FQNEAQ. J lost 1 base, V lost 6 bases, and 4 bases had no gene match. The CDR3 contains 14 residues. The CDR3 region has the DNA TGTGCCAGCAGGTTGGGACAGGCGAACACTGAAGCTTTCTTT. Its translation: CASRLGQANTEAFF.

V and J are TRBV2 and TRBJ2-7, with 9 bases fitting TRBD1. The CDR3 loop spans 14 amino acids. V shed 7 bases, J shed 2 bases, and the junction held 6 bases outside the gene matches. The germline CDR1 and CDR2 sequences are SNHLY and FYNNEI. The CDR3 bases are TGTGCCAGCAACTCAAACAGGGGGCCCTACGAGCAGTACTTC. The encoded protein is CASNSNRGPYEQYF. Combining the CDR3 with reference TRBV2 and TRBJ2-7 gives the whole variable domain EPEVTQTPSHQVTQMGQEVILRCVPISNHLYFYWYRQILGQKVEFLVSFYNNEISEKSEIFDDQFSVERPDGSNFTLKIRSTKLEDSAMYFCASNSNRGPYEQYFGPGTRLTVT.

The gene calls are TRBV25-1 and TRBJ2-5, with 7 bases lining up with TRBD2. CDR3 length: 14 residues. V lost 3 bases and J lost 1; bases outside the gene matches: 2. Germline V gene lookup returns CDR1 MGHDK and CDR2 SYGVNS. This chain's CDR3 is CASSEPGGQETQYF. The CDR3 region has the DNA TGTGCCAGCAGTGAGCCGGGGGGCCAAGAGACCCAGTACTTC.

The CDR3, as DNA: TGTGCCAGCAGTTTTAGTGGACTAGCTGCCGGGGAGCTGTTTTTT. Its protein product is CASSFSGLAAGELFF. This chain joins TRBV28 and TRBJ2-2, with 8 bases identical to TRBD2. The germline V gene encodes CDR1 MDHEN and CDR2 SYDVKM. The CDR3 loop spans 15 amino acids. V dropped 3 bases and J dropped 6; count of bases not matched to a gene: 6. The entire variable domain, with the rest obtained from reference TRBV28 and TRBJ2-2, is as follows: DVKVTQSSRYLVKRTGEKVFLECVQDMDHENMFWYRQDPGLGLRLIYFSYDVKMKEKGDIPEGYSVSREKKERFSLILESASTNQTSMYLCASSFSGLAAGELFFGEGSRLTVL.

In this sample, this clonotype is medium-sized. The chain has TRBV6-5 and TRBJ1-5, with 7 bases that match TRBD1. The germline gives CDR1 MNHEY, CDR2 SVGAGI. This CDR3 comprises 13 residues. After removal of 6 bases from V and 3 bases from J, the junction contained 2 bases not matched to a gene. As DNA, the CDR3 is TGTGCCAGCAGAGGACAGGACAATCAGCCCCAGCATTTT. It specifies CASRGQDNQPQHF.

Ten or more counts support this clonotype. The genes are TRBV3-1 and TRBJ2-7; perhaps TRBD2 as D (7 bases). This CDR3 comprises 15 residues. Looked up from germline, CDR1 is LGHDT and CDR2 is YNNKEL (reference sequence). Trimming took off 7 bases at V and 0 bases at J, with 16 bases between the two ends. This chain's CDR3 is CASTLGGGLSYEQYF. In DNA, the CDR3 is TGTGCCAGCACCCTCGGCGGGGGCCTCTCCTACGAGCAGTACTTC.

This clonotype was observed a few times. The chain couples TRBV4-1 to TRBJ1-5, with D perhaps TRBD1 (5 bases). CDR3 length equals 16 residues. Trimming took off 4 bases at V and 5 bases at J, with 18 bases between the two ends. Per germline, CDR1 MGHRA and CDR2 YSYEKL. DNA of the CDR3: TGCGCCAGCAGCCCGTTCCATGGGCAGGGTGATCAGCCCCAGCATTTT. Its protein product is CASSPFHGQGDQPQHF.

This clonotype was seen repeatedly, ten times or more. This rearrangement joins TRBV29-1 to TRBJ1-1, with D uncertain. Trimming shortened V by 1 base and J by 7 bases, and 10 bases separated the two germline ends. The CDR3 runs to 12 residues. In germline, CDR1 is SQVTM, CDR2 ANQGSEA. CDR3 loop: CSVEGSHFEAFF. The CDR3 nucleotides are TGCAGCGTTGAAGGGAGCCACTTTGAAGCTTTCTTT. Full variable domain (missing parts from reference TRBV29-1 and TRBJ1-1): SAVISQKPSRDICQRGTSLTIQCQVDSQVTMMFWYRQQPGQSLTLIATANQGSEATYESGFVIDKFPISRPNLTFSTLTVSNMSPEDSSIYLCSVEGSHFEAFFGQGTRLTVV.

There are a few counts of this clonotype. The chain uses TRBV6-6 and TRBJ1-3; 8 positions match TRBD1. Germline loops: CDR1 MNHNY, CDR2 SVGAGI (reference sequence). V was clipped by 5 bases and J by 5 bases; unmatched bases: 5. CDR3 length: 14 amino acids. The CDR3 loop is CASSETGDRNTIYF. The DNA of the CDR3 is TGTGCCAGCAGTGAGACAGGGGACCGAAACACCATATATTTT.

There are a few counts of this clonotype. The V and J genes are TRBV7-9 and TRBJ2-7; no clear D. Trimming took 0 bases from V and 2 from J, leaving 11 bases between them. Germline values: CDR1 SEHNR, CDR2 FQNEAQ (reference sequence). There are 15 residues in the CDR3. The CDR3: CASSLAGSTTYEQYF. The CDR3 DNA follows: TGTGCCAGCAGCTTAGCTGGATCGACAACCTACGAGCAGTACTTC.

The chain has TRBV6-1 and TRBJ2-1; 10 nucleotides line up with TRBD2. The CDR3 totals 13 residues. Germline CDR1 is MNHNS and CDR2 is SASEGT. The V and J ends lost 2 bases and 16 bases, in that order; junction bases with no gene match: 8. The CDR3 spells CASSELASGGGFF. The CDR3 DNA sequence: TGTGCCAGCAGTGAATTGGCTAGCGGGGGTGGTTTCTTC.

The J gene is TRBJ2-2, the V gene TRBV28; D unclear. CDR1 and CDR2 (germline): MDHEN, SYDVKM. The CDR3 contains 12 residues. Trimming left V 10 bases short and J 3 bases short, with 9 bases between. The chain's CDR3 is CATPGDTGELFF. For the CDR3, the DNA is TGTGCCACCCCAGGAGACACCGGGGAGCTGTTTTTT.

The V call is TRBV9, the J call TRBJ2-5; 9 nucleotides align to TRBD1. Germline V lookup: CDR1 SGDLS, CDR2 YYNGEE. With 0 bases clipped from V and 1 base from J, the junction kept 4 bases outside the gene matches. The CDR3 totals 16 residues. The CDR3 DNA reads TGTGCCAGCAGCGTAGACGGACAGGGGATCCAAGAGACCCAGTACTTC. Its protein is CASSVDGQGIQETQYF. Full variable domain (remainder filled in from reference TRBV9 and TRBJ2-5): DSGVTQTPKHLITATGQRVTLRCSPRSGDLSVYWYQQSLDQGLQFLIQYYNGEERAKGNILERFSAQQFPDLHSELNLSSLELGDSALYFCASSVDGQGIQETQYFGPGTRLLVL.

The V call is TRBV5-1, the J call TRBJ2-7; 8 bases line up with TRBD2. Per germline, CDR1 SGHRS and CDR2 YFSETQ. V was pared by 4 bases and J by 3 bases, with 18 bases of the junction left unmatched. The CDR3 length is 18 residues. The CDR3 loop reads CASSKMTAGERGIYEQYF. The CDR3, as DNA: TGCGCCAGCAGCAAGATGACCGCCGGCGAGCGGGGGATCTACGAGCAGTACTTC.

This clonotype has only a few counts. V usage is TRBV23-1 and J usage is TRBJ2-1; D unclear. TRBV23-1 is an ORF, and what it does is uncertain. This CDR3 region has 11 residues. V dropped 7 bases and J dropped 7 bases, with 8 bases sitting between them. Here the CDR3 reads CASIPRNEQFF. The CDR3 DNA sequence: TGCGCCAGCATTCCTAGGAATGAGCAGTTCTTC.

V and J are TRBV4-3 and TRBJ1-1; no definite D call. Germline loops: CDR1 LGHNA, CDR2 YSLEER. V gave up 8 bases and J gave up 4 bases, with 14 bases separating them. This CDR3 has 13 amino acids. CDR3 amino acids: CASGWTQSTEAFF. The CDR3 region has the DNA TGCGCCAGCGGGTGGACTCAGAGCACTGAAGCTTTCTTT.